The present T cell receptor beta chain was sequenced within a study of cytomegalovirus exposure and HLA in healthy donors. PCR used 60 Vbeta primers and 13 Jbeta primers. Clones were sequenced by immunoSEQ multiplex PCR, and TCRdb holds only the in-frame ones, with some missing. In the table there are about 140,000 clones, about 80% of which are singletons. The ends were cut back, 7 bases at V and 2 bases at J, with 15 bases in the middle. Germline assignment: CDR1 WNHNN and CDR2 SYGVQD (reference sequence). CDR3 length: 15 amino acids. Comments on this clone: What it binds is not known.

Broader study findings: As was reported, the classifier diagnosed cytomegalovirus status with high specificity and sensitivity.

Sequencing was performed on PBMCs. This clonotype was sampled from a man in his forties in good health and CMV-seronegative. The V call is TRBV10-1, the J call TRBJ1-5; a weak D match, TRBD1 (5 bases). The CDR3 sequence: CASTSGGGGNQPQHF. Written as DNA, the CDR3 is TGCGCCAGCACTTCCGGGGGGGGTGGCAATCAGCCCCAGCATTTT.